This passage covers 2 T cell receptor beta chains from one sample sequenced in a study of beta chain features in type 1 diabetes. What was sequenced were expressed TCRB transcripts, since all of the isolated RNA had been reverse transcribed. TCRdb's copy holds only in-frame clones and misses some; the assay was immunoSEQ multiplex PCR. The data hold some 160,000 clones, with approximately 9% observed a single time. Sequenced input: central memory CD4+ T cells from blood. The origin of the receptors is a woman younger than 35 in good health.

The chain employs TRBV4-1 and TRBJ1-2; D is unresolved. Germline CDR1 MGHRA, CDR2 YSYEKL. The CDR3 is 14 amino acids. The V end lost 1 base, the J end lost 4 bases, and 10 bases lay between the germline ends. CDR3 nucleotide sequence: TGCGCCAGCAGCCAAGTGGCCGGGAGCTATGGCTACACCTTC. Residues: CASSQVAGSYGYTF.

The V and J genes are TRBV21-1 and TRBJ1-1; the table calls TRBD1, which could not be checked here. TRBV21-1 constitutes a pseudogene. The CDR3 extends over 16 amino acids. The CDR3 spells CASSNYRDASNTEAFF. CDR3 sequence (DNA): TGTGCCAGCAGCAATTACAGGGACGCCTCCAACACTGAAGCTTTCTTT.